A single sample is the source of the 12 T cell receptor beta chains below, sequenced in a study of blood T cell repertoires in COVID-19. Sequencing was performed with immunoSEQ multiplex PCR; in TCRdb, only in-frame clones are kept and a portion is missing. The top ten hold 2.6% of the sample, which has under 250,000 clones, around 78% seen once. The sample comprised peripheral blood. The receptors were sampled from a woman aged 70-85 years with active or convalescent COVID-19.

The chain couples TRBV5-1 to TRBJ2-5, with a tentative D call TRBD1 (6 bases). Trimming shortened V by 4 bases and J by 2 bases, and 12 bases separated the two germline ends. CDR1 is SGHRS, CDR2 YFSETQ, per germline. The CDR3 loop spans 14 amino acids. CDR3 coding DNA: TGCGCCAGCAGCACACAGGGCCCTCAAGAGACCCAGTACTTC. Its translation is CASSTQGPQETQYF.

This chain joins TRBV6-5 and TRBJ2-1; possible D gene TRBD1, 6 bases. The ends were cut back, 8 bases at V and 1 base at J, with 15 bases in the middle. CDR1 MNHEY and CDR2 SVGAGI come from the germline V gene. The CDR3 loop spans 15 amino acids. CDR3 amino acids: CASSRGHGSYNEQFF. CDR3 DNA sequence: TGTGCCAGCTCCCGGGGACATGGGTCCTACAATGAGCAGTTCTTC.

The chain is built from TRBV12-3 or TRBV12-4 and TRBJ1-6; D uncertain. The CDR3 is 13 amino acids. Deletions cut 1 base from V and 14 bases from J, with 12 bases between. The CDR3 DNA is TGTGCCAGCAGTTTAGAATTCCTAGGCTCCCTCCACTTT. Translation gives CASSLEFLGSLHF.

CDR3 amino acids: CASSSSSAGKETQYF. In nucleotides, the CDR3 is TGTGCCAGCAGTTCATCTAGCGCGGGAAAAGAGACCCAGTACTTC. The V and J genes are TRBV27 and TRBJ2-5; D might be TRBD2 (6 bases). The germline gives CDR1 MNHEY, CDR2 SMNVEV (reference sequence). The CDR3 runs to 15 residues. V lost 4 bases and J lost 3, with 15 bases in between.

This rearrangement joins TRBV5-1 to TRBJ2-3, with 10 positions matching TRBD2. Trimming at V came to 6 bases and at J to 6 bases, leaving 10 bases not matched to a gene. The germline CDR1 and CDR2 sequences are SGHRS and YFSETQ. CDR3 length: 15 amino acids. CDR3: CASTAGGDQVDTQYF. CDR3 DNA: TGCGCCAGCACAGCGGGAGGGGACCAAGTGGATACGCAGTATTTT.

V usage is TRBV6-6 and J usage is TRBJ1-5, with a tentative D call TRBD1 (5 bases). Germline V lookup: CDR1 MNHNY, CDR2 SVGAGI (reference sequence). V was clipped by 2 bases and J by 4 bases, with 6 bases between them. There are 13 residues in the CDR3. CDR3 sequence reads: CASSYQGNQPQHF. The DNA for the CDR3 is TGTGCCAGCAGTTACCAGGGAAATCAGCCCCAGCATTTT.

A remark on this clone: Other DNA sequences in the same sample also yield this CDR3. V and J are TRBV6-5 and TRBJ1-5; 7 bases agree with TRBD1. CDR3 size: 13 residues. V shed 6 bases, J shed 3 bases, and the junction held 2 bases outside the gene matches. Germline V gives CDR1 MNHEY, CDR2 SVGAGI. Here the CDR3 DNA reads TGTGCCAGCAGGGGGACAGTCAATCAGCCCCAGCATTTT. This translates into CASRGTVNQPQHF.

The gene calls are TRBV27 and TRBJ1-2; 12 positions agree with TRBD1. Trimming cost V 5 bases and J 8 bases; bases outside gene matches: 6. Germline CDR1 MNHEY, CDR2 SMNVEV (reference sequence). The CDR3 totals 14 residues. The CDR3 spells CASSPGQGAWGYTF. CDR3 in DNA: TGTGCCAGCAGTCCGGGACAGGGGGCGTGGGGCTACACCTTC.

The chain links TRBV25-1 to TRBJ2-1; a weak D match, TRBD2 (5 bases). This CDR3 contains 14 residues. The V gene lost 2 bases and the J gene lost 6 bases, with 11 bases spanning the gap. CDR1 MGHDK and CDR2 SYGVNS come from the germline V gene. The CDR3 sequence is CASSEEGRGNEQFF. The DNA for the CDR3 is TGTGCCAGCAGTGAAGAGGGCCGCGGCAATGAGCAGTTCTTC.

This clone was seen only a few times. V gene TRBV7-9 combines with J gene TRBJ2-2, with D perhaps TRBD1 (6 bases). The CDR3 extends over 15 amino acids. Trimming removed 5 bases from V and 2 bases from J, with 12 bases in between. Germline V gives CDR1 SEHNR, CDR2 FQNEAQ (reference sequence). For the CDR3, the DNA is TGTGCCAGCAGCCCCACAGGGATCAACACCGGGGAGCTGTTTTTT. Translated: CASSPTGINTGELFF.

The gene calls are TRBV2 and TRBJ2-7; a possible D gene is TRBD1 (5 bases). The CDR3 loop spans 13 amino acids. The V end was cut by 5 bases, the J end by 6 bases, with 14 bases between. Germline assignment: CDR1 SNHLY and CDR2 FYNNEI. The CDR3 DNA sequence: TGTGCCAGCAGTTCGGACATCTTAGCCGAGCAGTACTTC. Its protein product is CASSSDILAEQYF.

This clone was picked up one time. The chain recombines TRBV5-1 with TRBJ2-3, with 13 bases matching TRBD2. The CDR3 is 15 residues long. CDR1 and CDR2 (germline): SGHRS, YFSETQ. The V gene end was trimmed by 5 bases and the J gene end by 4 bases; junction bases not matched to a gene: 4. The CDR3 DNA sequence: TGCGCCAGCAGACTAGCGGGGGGGTCGGCAGATACGCAGTATTTT. Translated: CASRLAGGSADTQYF.